Below are 26 T cell receptor beta chains sequenced from a single sample in a study of OX40 agonist ivuxolimab in advanced cancers. Libraries were prepared through the immunoSEQ multiplex PCR assay. Not all clones reach the TCRdb copy of this immuneACCESS table, which keeps in-frame sequences only. Checked studies attribute under half of the gap to unresolved V genes and leave the rest unexplained. The sample contains about 28,000 clones, over 75% of them found a single time. 24% of the sample is taken by the ten largest. Here the sequenced sample was CD4+ or CD8+ T cells sorted from blood, taken in a trial of the OX40 agonist ivuxolimab. These receptors came from an adult with an advanced solid tumor such as melanoma, head and neck, liver or kidney cancer.

CDR3: CASSPNTDTQYF. The CDR3 DNA is TGTGCCAGCTCACCGAACACAGATACGCAGTATTTT. The V call is TRBV7-9, the J call TRBJ2-3; D is unclear. The CDR3 consists of 12 residues. Trimming stripped 8 bases from V and 2 bases from J, with 8 bases between. Germline-derived CDR1 and CDR2 are SEHNR and FQNEAQ (reference sequence).

The rearrangement links TRBV19 to TRBJ2-5; D call uncertain. The length of the CDR3 is 14 residues. The V gene's germline CDR1 is LNHDA and CDR2 SQIVND (reference sequence). V dropped 0 bases and J dropped 2 bases, with 7 bases sitting between them. The CDR3 DNA is TGTGCCAGTAGTATAGACCACGGACAAGAGACCCAGTACTTC. Amino acid sequence: CASSIDHGQETQYF. The variable domain in full, completed from reference TRBV19 and TRBJ2-5, reads DGGITQSPKYLFRKEGQNVTLSCEQNLNHDAMYWYRQDPGQGLRLIYYSQIVNDFQKGDIAEGYSVSREKKESFPLTVTSAQKNPTAFYLCASSIDHGQETQYFGPGTRLLVL.

The chain combines TRBV10-3 with TRBJ2-3; 9 nucleotides align to TRBD2. Germline V gene lookup returns CDR1 ENHRY and CDR2 SYGVKD. J gave up 2 bases and V 4 bases, and 4 bases lay outside the gene matches. This CDR3 region has 15 residues. This CDR3 is CAISGSGSVTDTQYF. The CDR3, as DNA: TGTGCCATCAGTGGTAGCGGGAGCGTCACAGATACGCAGTATTTT.

The V and J genes are TRBV27 and TRBJ2-7; D not resolved. Germline loops: CDR1 MNHEY, CDR2 SMNVEV (reference sequence). The CDR3 is 13 amino acids. Trimming took off 5 bases at V and 4 bases at J, with 12 bases between the two ends. CDR3 DNA sequence: TGTGCCAGCAGTCCGAACCTAGATTACGAGCAGTACTTC. It encodes CASSPNLDYEQYF.

V is TRBV11-2 and J is TRBJ2-1; 8 bases are shared with TRBD2. The V gene end was trimmed by 1 base and the J gene end by 15 bases; junction bases not matched to a gene: 5. CDR3 length: 12 amino acids. Germline CDR1 is SGHAT and CDR2 is FQNNGV. CDR3 amino acids: CASSLAAGERFF. The CDR3 DNA reads TGTGCCAGCAGCTTAGCAGCGGGAGAACGGTTCTTC. Together with reference TRBV11-2 and TRBJ2-1, the CDR3 gives the full variable domain: EAGVAQSPRYKIIEKRQSVAFWCNPISGHATLYWYQQILGQGPKLLIQFQNNGVVDDSQLPKDRFSAERLKGVDSTLKIQPAKLEDSAVYLCASSLAAGERFFGPGTRLTVL.

The CDR3 nucleotides are TGTGCCAGCAGCTACGTATCGAGCTCCTACAATGAGCAGTTCTTC. Protein product: CASSYVSSSYNEQFF. The rearrangement uses TRBV6-5 and TRBJ2-1; no firm D call. Germline lookup yields CDR1 MNHEY and CDR2 SVGAGI. Deletions cut 6 bases from V and 0 bases from J, with 12 bases between. The CDR3 is made up of 15 amino acids.

The chain links TRBV5-6 to TRBJ2-1; D is possibly TRBD1 (6 bases). Germline V gives CDR1 SGHDT, CDR2 YYEEEE. The CDR3 loop spans 16 amino acids. V was shortened by 4 bases and J by 7 bases, with 21 bases between the two germline ends. This chain's CDR3 is CASSALAGQYFNEQFF. CDR3 nucleotide sequence: TGTGCCAGCAGCGCCCTGGCCGGACAGTATTTTAATGAGCAGTTCTTC.

The V and J genes are TRBV9 and TRBJ2-3, with D possibly matching TRBD2 (6 bases). CDR1 is SGDLS, CDR2 YYNGEE, per germline. Trimming cost V 3 bases and J 6 bases, with 11 bases left between them. CDR3 length equals 13 residues. CDR3 sequence reads: CASSASAPDTQYF. The CDR3 region has the DNA TGTGCCAGCAGCGCTAGCGCCCCCGATACGCAGTATTTT. Variable domain in full (rest from reference TRBV9 and TRBJ2-3): DSGVTQTPKHLITATGQRVTLRCSPRSGDLSVYWYQQSLDQGLQFLIQYYNGEERAKGNILERFSAQQFPDLHSELNLSSLELGDSALYFCASSASAPDTQYFGPGTRLTVL.

The chain is built from TRBV12-5 and TRBJ2-7; the D gene is possibly TRBD1 (5 bases). V was shortened by 3 bases and J by 5 bases, with 14 bases between the two germline ends. CDR1 is LGHNT, CDR2 FRNRAP, per germline. The length of the CDR3 is 14 residues. CDR3 protein: CASGFNPQGNEQYF. In nucleotides, the CDR3 is TGTGCTAGTGGTTTTAATCCCCAGGGCAACGAGCAGTACTTC.

The chain recombines TRBV19 with TRBJ2-1; 12 bases match TRBD2. CDR3 length: 15 amino acids. Germline lookup yields CDR1 LNHDA and CDR2 SQIVND (reference sequence). Trimming removed 3 bases from V and 6 bases from J; junction bases left unmatched: 3. The CDR3 DNA reads as TGTGCCAGTAGTATTCCGACTAGCGGGAGCAATGAGCAGTTCTTC. The encoded protein is CASSIPTSGSNEQFF.

V gene TRBV19 combines with J gene TRBJ1-3; D uncertain. Trimming took 6 bases from V and 0 from J, leaving 9 bases between them. The germline V gene encodes CDR1 LNHDA and CDR2 SQIVND (reference sequence). The CDR3 has 14 residues. CDR3 sequence reads: CASSGRPSGNTIYF. The CDR3 DNA is TGTGCCAGTAGCGGACGGCCCTCTGGAAACACCATATATTTT.

This chain joins TRBV28 and TRBJ2-3; 9 positions agree with TRBD1. The CDR3 consists of 14 residues. J lost 4 bases, V lost 10 bases, and 9 bases had no gene match. The germline gives CDR1 MDHEN, CDR2 SYDVKM. CDR3 protein: CATNRDREPDTQYF. For the CDR3, the DNA is TGTGCCACCAACCGGGACAGGGAACCAGATACGCAGTATTTT.

The sample holds one count of this clone. DNA of the CDR3: TGCAGCGTTGAGGTCCTGGGTGGAAACACCATATATTTT. Amino acid sequence: CSVEVLGGNTIYF. The chain employs TRBV29-1 and TRBJ1-3; D not resolved. The germline V and J ends were trimmed by 3 bases and 3 bases, with 9 bases remaining between them. The CDR3 runs to 13 residues. The germline CDR1 and CDR2 sequences are SQVTM and ANQGSEA.

The chain links TRBV6-6 to TRBJ2-7; possibly TRBD2 for D (5 bases). CDR1 is MNHNY and CDR2 is SVGAGI in the germline V gene (reference sequence). The CDR3 length is 12 residues. The V and J ends lost 8 bases and 5 bases respectively, with 13 bases between them. CDR3 sequence (DNA): TGTGCCAGCTTGGGGAGAGGGAACGAGCAGTACTTC. This sequence encodes CASLGRGNEQYF.

The genes are TRBV5-6 and TRBJ1-1; perhaps TRBD1 as D (5 bases). The CDR3 runs to 17 residues. The germline V gene has CDR1 SGHDT and CDR2 YYEEEE. With 2 bases removed from V and 5 bases from J, the gap between germline ends came to 22 bases. The CDR3 nucleotides are TGTGCCAGCAGCTTTGGAGGACGCGGGGGATTGAGGACTGAAGCTTTCTTT. Translation: CASSFGGRGGLRTEAFF. The full variable domain, rest sourced from reference TRBV5-6 and TRBJ1-1, is DAGVTQSPTHLIKTRGQQVTLRCSPKSGHDTVSWYQQALGQGPQFIFQYYEEEERQRGNFPDRFSGHQFPNYSSELNVNALLLGDSALYLCASSFGGRGGLRTEAFFGQGTRLTVV.

This clone was counted only a few times. The rearrangement uses TRBV2 and TRBJ2-6; unclear D gene. V lost 8 bases to trimming and J lost 2 bases, with 7 bases between them. This CDR3 region has 13 residues. Germline V gene data show CDR1 as SNHLY and CDR2 as FYNNEI. This CDR3 reads CASVGPGANVLTF. CDR3 in DNA: TGTGCCAGCGTCGGTCCTGGGGCCAACGTCCTGACTTTC.

This clone occurred a few times. The chain couples TRBV10-2 to TRBJ2-3; D unresolved. Germline V lookup: CDR1 WSHSY, CDR2 SAAADI. CDR3 length: 13 amino acids. V lost 4 bases and J lost 6, with 11 bases in between. The CDR3 spells CASSGTDGDTQYF. CDR3 bases: TGCGCCAGCAGTGGGACGGATGGGGATACGCAGTATTTT.

The rearrangement joins TRBV11-1 to TRBJ2-7, with 14 positions matching TRBD2. The germline V gene encodes CDR1 SGHAT and CDR2 FQDESV (reference sequence). The CDR3 runs to 17 residues. V lost 1 base to trimming and J lost 4 bases; unmatched junction nucleotides: 6. CDR3 residues: CASSLVRTSGRRYEQYF. For the CDR3, the DNA is TGTGCCAGCAGCTTAGTTCGGACTAGCGGGAGGAGGTACGAGCAGTACTTC. Filled out from reference TRBV11-1 and TRBJ2-7, the complete variable domain reads EAEVAQSPRYKITEKSQAVAFWCDPISGHATLYWYRQILGQGPELLVQFQDESVVDDSQLPKDRFSAERLKGVDSTLKIQPAELGDSAMYLCASSLVRTSGRRYEQYFGPGTRLTVT.

This sequence joins TRBV7-9 and TRBJ2-7; 11 bases line up with TRBD2. Germline CDR1 SEHNR, CDR2 FQNEAQ (reference sequence). This CDR3 has 15 amino acids. The J segment lost 6 bases and the V segment lost 1 base, leaving 5 bases of the junction unmatched. CDR3 DNA: TGTGCCAGCAGCTTAGTAGCGGGAGGGCTGGTCGAGCAGTACTTC. This encodes CASSLVAGGLVEQYF.

The V and J genes are TRBV6-1 and TRBJ2-5; the D gene is possibly TRBD2 (6 bases). With the DNA end fitting TRBJ2-7 better, the J assignment may be wrong. The CDR3 has 16 amino acids. Germline V gene sequence: CDR1 MNHNS, CDR2 SASEGT. For the CDR3, the DNA is TGTGCCAGCAGTGAAGCGGGACTCACAACCTCCTACGAGCAGTACTTC. Translating gives CASSEAGLTTSYEQYF.

A few counts support this clone. The J gene is TRBJ1-5, the V gene TRBV6-6; D gene ambiguous. The V and J ends lost 2 bases and 0 bases respectively, with 5 bases between them. Germline V CDR1 and CDR2: MNHNY, SVGAGI (reference sequence). The CDR3 sequence is 14 residues long. The CDR3 DNA follows: TGTGCCAGCAGTTACAGCCATAGCAATCAGCCCCAGCATTTT. It yields the protein CASSYSHSNQPQHF.

J is TRBJ2-2 and V is TRBV11-2; 13 bases fit TRBD2. The CDR3 extends over 18 amino acids. CDR1 is SGHAT, CDR2 FQNNGV, per germline. The J segment lost 0 bases and the V segment lost 4 bases, leaving 5 bases of the junction unmatched. CDR3 bases: TGTGCCAGCAGCTGGGGACTAGCGGGAACAGCGAACACCGGGGAGCTGTTTTTT. The encoded protein is CASSWGLAGTANTGELFF.

The rearrangement uses TRBV19 and TRBJ2-1; a weak D match, TRBD2 (7 bases). This CDR3 comprises 15 residues. Germline V lookup: CDR1 LNHDA, CDR2 SQIVND (reference sequence). Trimming took 3 bases from V and 3 from J, leaving 12 bases between them. CDR3 residues: CASSMSGDNYNEQFF. The CDR3 DNA reads TGTGCCAGTAGTATGAGCGGGGACAACTACAATGAGCAGTTCTTC. Supplemented by reference TRBV19 and TRBJ2-1, the full variable domain reads DGGITQSPKYLFRKEGQNVTLSCEQNLNHDAMYWYRQDPGQGLRLIYYSQIVNDFQKGDIAEGYSVSREKKESFPLTVTSAQKNPTAFYLCASSMSGDNYNEQFFGPGTRLTVL.

J is TRBJ2-7 and V is TRBV5-6; 8 positions agree with TRBD1. Germline trimming cut 0 bases from V and 2 bases from J; bases unmatched to any gene: 7. From germline, CDR1 is SGHDT and CDR2 YYEEEE. The CDR3 is 16 amino acids. The CDR3 DNA reads as TGTGCCAGCAGCTTGGCCGGGCCAGGGGGCGCCTACGAGCAGTACTTC. Translation gives CASSLAGPGGAYEQYF. The full variable domain, its missing parts supplied by reference TRBV5-6 and TRBJ2-7, is DAGVTQSPTHLIKTRGQQVTLRCSPKSGHDTVSWYQQALGQGPQFIFQYYEEEERQRGNFPDRFSGHQFPNYSSELNVNALLLGDSALYLCASSLAGPGGAYEQYFGPGTRLTVT.

J is TRBJ2-2 and V is TRBV9; 13 bases agree with TRBD2. V was pared by 4 bases and J by 7 bases, with 13 bases of the junction left unmatched. There are 18 residues in the CDR3. Germline values: CDR1 SGDLS, CDR2 YYNGEE. The CDR3 here is CASSRTAGTSGKGGELFF. Here the CDR3 DNA reads TGTGCCAGCAGCCGGACCGCCGGGACTAGCGGGAAAGGCGGGGAGCTGTTTTTT.

This rearrangement joins TRBV9 to TRBJ2-2; 7 positions agree with TRBD1. In germline, CDR1 is SGDLS, CDR2 YYNGEE. The length of the CDR3 is 17 residues. The V gene end was trimmed by 3 bases and the J gene end by 0 bases; junction bases not matched to a gene: 8. The CDR3 loop reads CASSDPPGTANTGELFF. The CDR3 DNA follows: TGTGCCAGCAGCGACCCACCCGGGACAGCGAACACCGGGGAGCTGTTTTTT. Filled out from reference TRBV9 and TRBJ2-2, the complete variable domain reads DSGVTQTPKHLITATGQRVTLRCSPRSGDLSVYWYQQSLDQGLQFLIQYYNGEERAKGNILERFSAQQFPDLHSELNLSSLELGDSALYFCASSDPPGTANTGELFFGEGSRLTVL.